These T cell receptor beta chains were read from a single sample in a study of blood T cell repertoires in COVID-19. Measured with immunoSEQ multiplex PCR; TCRdb has only the in-frame clones, and not every one. The sample includes some 80,000 clones, around 80% of them seen just once. Source material: peripheral blood. The receptor source for this set is a woman in her 70s with acute or convalescent COVID-19. CDR3s include the opening cysteine and the closing phenylalanine or tryptophan. Clone size is not always given. Where it is, it says once, few, many or a class for expanded clones.

CDR3 protein	V gene	J gene	clone size
CASSQGPGTSRTGELFF	TRBV4-1	TRBJ2-2	few
CASSHFGNQETQYF	TRBV7-2	TRBJ2-5	-
CASRTTGGNTEAFF	TRBV27	TRBJ1-1	-
CASSLGLAEQETQYF	TRBV5-4	TRBJ2-5	-
CASRDTYNSPLHF	TRBV2	TRBJ1-6	once
CASSDSGSTGELFF	TRBV6-4	TRBJ2-2	few
CASRTGTGGNQPQHF	TRBV6-5	TRBJ1-5	-
CASSIPTGQGIYEQYF	TRBV2	TRBJ2-7	-
CAWSVIAGGGDEQFF	TRBV30	TRBJ2-1	-
CASSQDKRYEQFF	TRBV5-4	TRBJ2-1	-
CASSPLSGDGYTF	TRBV18	TRBJ1-2	once
CASSQLLAGVDTQYF	TRBV4-2	TRBJ2-3	-
CASSLDGTSGIDEQFF	TRBV7-2	TRBJ2-1	-
CASSLPTGQVDEQFF	TRBV5-1	TRBJ2-1	-
CAFGTGVENIQYF	TRBV30	TRBJ2-4	-
CASRDLAANTGELFF	TRBV6-5	TRBJ2-2	-
CASSPDRVLDTEAFF	TRBV18	TRBJ1-1	-
CASSMRLAETQYF	TRBV19	TRBJ2-5	few
CASSVGGISGRTYEQYF	TRBV9	TRBJ2-7	-
CATRQGWYEQYF	TRBV5-8	TRBJ2-7	-
CASSAGQGISYEQYF	TRBV5-1	TRBJ2-7	few
CASSPRGGGYTF	TRBV3-1/TRBV3-2	TRBJ1-2	-
CASSQEFRLDWDRGTGELFF	TRBV3-1/TRBV3-2	TRBJ2-2	-
CASSPSVTTGATNEKLFF	TRBV18	TRBJ1-4	many
CASSEEGGRTLYEQYF	TRBV2	TRBJ2-7	few
CASRPQGVRGNTIYF	TRBV28	TRBJ1-3	-
CASRTQDNSNQPQHF	TRBV19	TRBJ1-5	-
CASSQEQGYEQYF	TRBV4-2	TRBJ2-7	-
CASSTELKKLGTDTQYF	TRBV19	TRBJ2-3	-
CASSLAVGQEAYEQYF	TRBV7-9	TRBJ2-7	-
CATGQDGNQPQHF	TRBV24-1	TRBJ1-5	-
CAWTVDSDYEQYF	TRBV30	TRBJ2-7	once
CASSDGGAKGETQYF	TRBV25-1	TRBJ2-5	-
CASSQGIDGYTF	TRBV2	TRBJ1-2	-
CASSLADRVDGYTF	TRBV5-1	TRBJ1-2	-
CASSQNTEAFF	TRBV25-1	TRBJ1-1	-
CARTNIPPYEQYF	TRBV30	TRBJ2-7	-
CASSYSRLRGYYGYTF	TRBV6-7	TRBJ1-2	-
CASSVQADVGTDTQYF	TRBV9	TRBJ2-3	-
CASSHTTTRPRQEQFF	TRBV3-1/TRBV3-2	TRBJ2-1	few
CASSSQGWASGSWEQFF	TRBV7-2	TRBJ2-1	-
CATSSGGAGGSSYNEQFF	TRBV15	TRBJ2-1	-
CASSLAGGYTGELFF	TRBV5-1	TRBJ2-2	-
CASSLSLAKNIQYF	TRBV2	TRBJ2-4	-
CASSYSRNRDEKLFF	TRBV6-5	TRBJ1-4	-
CASRNLQIFNTEAFF	TRBV19	TRBJ1-1	-
CASSEVPRQRNQPQHF	TRBV10-2	TRBJ1-5	few
CASSETAYNYGYTF	TRBV28	TRBJ1-2	-
CASSHLEGRTQETQYF	TRBV11-2	TRBJ2-5	few
CASSPGGNTEAFF	TRBV6-4	TRBJ1-1	-
CASSERAGEFNNEQFF	TRBV6-1	TRBJ2-1	-
CASSLRGSGANVLTF	TRBV4-1	TRBJ2-6	once
CASSLLLAEYYNEQFF	TRBV7-6	TRBJ2-1	-
CSASRTGSNSPLHF	TRBV20-1	TRBJ1-6	-